The source of this TCR beta chain is a study of response to subunit inactivated influenza vaccine. TCRdb analysed the RT-PCR reads with MiXCR anew, one entry per CDR3 protein. Of about 540,000 distinct CDR3 sequences in the sample, less than 25% were seen once. With 2 bases removed from V and 6 bases from J, the gap between germline ends came to 13 bases. Germline-derived CDR1 and CDR2 are KGHDR and SFDVKD. The CDR3 has 15 amino acids. This sample also appeared in a second study, on T cells expressing NK-cell markers. This second study says: As the method of synthesis, 5'RACE template switching with UMIs yielded TCR beta cDNA.

This receptor was obtained from a man in his fifties or sixties who received an inactivated influenza vaccine. V usage is TRBV24-1 and J usage is TRBJ2-1, with D possibly matching TRBD2 (6 bases). Sequencing was performed on CD4+ T cells sorted from PBMCs, taken less than 13 days after vaccination. The CDR3 loop is CATSDYSLAGNEQFF. The CDR3 DNA reads TGTGCCACCAGTGATTATTCACTAGCAGGCAATGAGCAGTTCTTC.